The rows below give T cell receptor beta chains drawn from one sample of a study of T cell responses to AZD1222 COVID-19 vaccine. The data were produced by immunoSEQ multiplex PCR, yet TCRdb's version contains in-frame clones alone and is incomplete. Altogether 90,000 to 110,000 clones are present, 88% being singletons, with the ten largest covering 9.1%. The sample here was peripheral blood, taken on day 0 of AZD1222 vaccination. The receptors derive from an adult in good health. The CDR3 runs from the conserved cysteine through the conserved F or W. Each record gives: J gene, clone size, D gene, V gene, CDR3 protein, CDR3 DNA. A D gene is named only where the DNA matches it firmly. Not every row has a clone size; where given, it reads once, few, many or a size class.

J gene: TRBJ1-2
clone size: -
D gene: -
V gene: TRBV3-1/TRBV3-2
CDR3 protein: CASSPQSNYGYTF
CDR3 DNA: TGTGCCAGCAGCCCGCAATCTAACTATGGCTACACCTTC

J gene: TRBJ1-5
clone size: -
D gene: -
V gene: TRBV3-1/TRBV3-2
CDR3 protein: CASSQAGRLQPQHF
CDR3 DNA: TGTGCCAGCAGCCAAGCGGGCAGACTACAGCCCCAGCATTTT

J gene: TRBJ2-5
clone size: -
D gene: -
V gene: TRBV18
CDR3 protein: CASSRSYQETQYF
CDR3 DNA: TGTGCCAGCTCACGATCGTACCAAGAGACCCAGTACTTC

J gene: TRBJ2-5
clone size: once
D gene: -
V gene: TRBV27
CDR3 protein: CASSRDHRRAQYF
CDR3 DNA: TGTGCCAGCAGTAGGGACCACCGGAGGGCCCAGTACTTC

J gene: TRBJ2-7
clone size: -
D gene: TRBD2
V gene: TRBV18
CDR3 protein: CASSPIPLAGESYEQYF
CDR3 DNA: TGTGCCAGCTCACCAATCCCACTAGCGGGAGAGTCCTACGAGCAGTACTTC

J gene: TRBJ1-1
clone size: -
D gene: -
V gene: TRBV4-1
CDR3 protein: CASSQNTGYGEAFF
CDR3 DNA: TGCGCCAGCAGCCAGAACACAGGGTACGGTGAAGCTTTCTTT

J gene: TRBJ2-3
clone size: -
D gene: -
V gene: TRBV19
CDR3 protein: CASSIGPLALADTQYF
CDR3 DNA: TGTGCCAGTAGTATAGGGCCCCTGGCTCTGGCGGATACGCAGTATTTT

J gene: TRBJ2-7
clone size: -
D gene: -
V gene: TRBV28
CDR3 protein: CASSLGHNYEQYF
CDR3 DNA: TGTGCCAGCAGTTTAGGGCACAACTACGAGCAGTACTTC

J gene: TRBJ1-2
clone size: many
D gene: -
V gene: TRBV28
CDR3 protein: CASSLLLDGYTF
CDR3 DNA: TGTGCCAGCAGTTTACTATTGGATGGCTACACCTTC

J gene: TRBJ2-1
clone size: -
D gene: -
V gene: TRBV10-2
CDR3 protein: CASSDGGVTYNEQFF
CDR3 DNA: TGCGCCAGCAGTGATGGCGGGGTAACCTACAATGAGCAGTTCTTC

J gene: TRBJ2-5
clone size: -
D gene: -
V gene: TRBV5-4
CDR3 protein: CASSEEWEETQYF
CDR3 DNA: TGTGCCAGCAGCGAGGAATGGGAGGAGACCCAGTACTTC

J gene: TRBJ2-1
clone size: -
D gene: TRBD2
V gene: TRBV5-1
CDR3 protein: CASSLGAGGPNNEQFF
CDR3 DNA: TGCGCCAGCAGCTTGGGGGCGGGAGGGCCGAACAATGAGCAGTTCTTC

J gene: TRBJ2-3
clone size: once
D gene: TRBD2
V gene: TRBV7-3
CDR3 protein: CASSPTRGFPTDTQYF
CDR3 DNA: TGTGCCAGCAGCCCTACGCGGGGGTTTCCCACAGATACGCAGTATTTT

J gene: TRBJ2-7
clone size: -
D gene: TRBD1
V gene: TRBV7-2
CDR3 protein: CASSPTGTGNYEQYF
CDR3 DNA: TGTGCCAGCAGCCCAACCGGGACAGGGAACTACGAGCAGTACTTC

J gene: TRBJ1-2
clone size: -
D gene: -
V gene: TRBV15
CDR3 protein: CATSRDSEGYTF
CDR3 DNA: TGTGCCACCAGCAGAGATTCCGAGGGCTACACCTTC

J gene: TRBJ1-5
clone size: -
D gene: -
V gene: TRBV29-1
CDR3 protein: CSAATGAYQPQHF
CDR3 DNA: TGCAGCGCCGCCACCGGGGCGTATCAGCCCCAGCATTTT

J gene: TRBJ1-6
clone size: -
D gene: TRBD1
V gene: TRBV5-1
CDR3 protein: CASSLGGTGNSPLHF
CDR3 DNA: TGCGCCAGCAGCTTGGGAGGGACAGGGAATTCACCCCTCCACTTT

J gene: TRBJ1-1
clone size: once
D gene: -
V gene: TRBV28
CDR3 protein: CASSFPRDFVAFF
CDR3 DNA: TGTGCCAGCAGTTTCCCCCGGGACTTCGTAGCTTTCTTT

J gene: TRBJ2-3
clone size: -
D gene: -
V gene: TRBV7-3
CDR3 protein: CASSPGQGGDTQYF
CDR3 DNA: TGTGCCAGCAGCCCTGGGCAGGGGGGAGATACGCAGTATTTT

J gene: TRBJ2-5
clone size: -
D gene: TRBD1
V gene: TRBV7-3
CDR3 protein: CASSLRDSETQYF
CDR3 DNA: TGTGCCAGCAGCTTAAGGGACAGCGAGACCCAGTACTTC

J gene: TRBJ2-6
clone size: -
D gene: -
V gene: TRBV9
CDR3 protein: CASSVASGANVLTF
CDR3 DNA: TGTGCCAGCAGCGTAGCATCCGGGGCCAACGTCCTGACTTTC

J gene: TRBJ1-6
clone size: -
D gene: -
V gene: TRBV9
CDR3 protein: CASSVDAQPQNSPLHF
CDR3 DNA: TGTGCCAGCAGCGTAGACGCCCAACCACAAAATTCACCCCTCCACTTT

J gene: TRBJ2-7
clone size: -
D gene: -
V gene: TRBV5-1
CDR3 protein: CASSPGGTTYEQYF
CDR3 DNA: TGCGCCAGCAGCCCGGGCGGGACAACCTACGAGCAGTACTTC

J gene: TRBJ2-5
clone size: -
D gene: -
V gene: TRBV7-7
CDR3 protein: CASSPSSETQYF
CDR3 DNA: TGTGCTAGCAGCCCTAGTAGCGAGACCCAGTACTTC

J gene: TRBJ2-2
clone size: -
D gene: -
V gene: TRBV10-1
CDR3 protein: CAVSVANTGELFF
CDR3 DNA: TGCGCCGTGTCGGTAGCGAACACCGGGGAGCTGTTTTTT

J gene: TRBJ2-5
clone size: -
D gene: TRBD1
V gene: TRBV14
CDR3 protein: CASSQVSGGQETQYF
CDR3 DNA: TGTGCCAGCAGCCAAGTATCAGGGGGCCAGGAGACCCAGTACTTC

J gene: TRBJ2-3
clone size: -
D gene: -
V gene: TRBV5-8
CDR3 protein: CASSGGYTQYF
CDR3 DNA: TGTGCCAGCAGCGGCGGGTATACGCAGTATTTT

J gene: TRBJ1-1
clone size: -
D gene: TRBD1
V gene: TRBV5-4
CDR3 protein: CASSMTGGAENTEAFF
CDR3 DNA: TGTGCCAGCAGCATGACAGGGGGTGCGGAGAACACTGAAGCTTTCTTT

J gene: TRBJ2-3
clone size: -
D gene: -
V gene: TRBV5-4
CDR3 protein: CASSSPQAYTDTQYF
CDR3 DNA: TGTGCCAGCAGCTCTCCGCAAGCGTACACAGATACGCAGTATTTT

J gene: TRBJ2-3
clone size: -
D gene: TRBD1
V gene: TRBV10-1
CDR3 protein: CASSVGTGETDTQYF
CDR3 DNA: TGCGCCAGCAGTGTAGGGACAGGGGAAACAGATACGCAGTATTTT

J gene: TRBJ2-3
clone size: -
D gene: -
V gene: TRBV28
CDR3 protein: CASSLSLAVSTDTQYF
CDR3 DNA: TGTGCCAGCAGTTTAAGTCTGGCGGTTAGCACAGATACGCAGTATTTT